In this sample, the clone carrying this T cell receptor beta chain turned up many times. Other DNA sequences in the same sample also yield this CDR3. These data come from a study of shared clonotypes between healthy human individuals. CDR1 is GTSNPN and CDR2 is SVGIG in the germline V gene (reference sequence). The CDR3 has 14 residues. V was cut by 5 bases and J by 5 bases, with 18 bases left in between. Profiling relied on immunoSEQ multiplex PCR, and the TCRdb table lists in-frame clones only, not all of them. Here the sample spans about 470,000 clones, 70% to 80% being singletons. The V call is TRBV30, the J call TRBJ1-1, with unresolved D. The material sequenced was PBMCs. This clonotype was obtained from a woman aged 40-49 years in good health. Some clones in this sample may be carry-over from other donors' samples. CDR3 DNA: TGTGCCTGGTCCAAACCCAGGTTCGCGACTGAAGCTTTCTTT. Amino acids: CAWSKPRFATEAFF.